A single sample is the source of the 3 T cell receptor beta chains below, sequenced in a study of shared T cell receptors in the human thymus. The data were produced by immunoSEQ multiplex PCR, yet TCRdb's version contains in-frame clones alone and is incomplete. The sample includes hundreds of thousands of clones, roughly 90% of them seen just once. These sequences were also reported in another study, on human thymus T cells.

Sequencing was carried out using thymocytes. The source of these receptors is a boy younger than two with a congenital heart defect.

The genes are TRBV7-8 and TRBJ2-7, with 9 bases aligning to TRBD2. V lost 1 base, J lost 0 bases, and 7 bases stayed unmatched. Germline V CDR1 and CDR2: SGHVS, FQNEAQ. The CDR3 length is 17 residues. This CDR3 is CASSLGGLAGPSYEQYF. In DNA, the CDR3 is TGTGCCAGCAGCTTAGGAGGGCTAGCGGGACCCTCCTACGAGCAGTACTTC.

The rearrangement uses TRBV27 and TRBJ2-1; 10 bases agree with TRBD2. Trimming at V came to 5 bases and at J to 0 bases, leaving 1 base not matched to a gene. The CDR3 is 15 residues long. Germline V gene sequence: CDR1 MNHEY, CDR2 SMNVEV (reference sequence). This CDR3 is CASSERGGSYNEQFF. Written as DNA, the CDR3 is TGTGCCAGCAGTGAGCGGGGGGGCTCCTACAATGAGCAGTTCTTC.

The chain combines TRBV5-1 with TRBJ1-1, with 9 nucleotides matching TRBD1. CDR3 length equals 16 residues. The junction had 6 bases not matched to a gene; V was cut back by 0 bases and J by 3 bases. The germline gives CDR1 SGHRS, CDR2 YFSETQ. CDR3 sequence: CASSLDRGPADTEAFF. CDR3 nucleotide sequence: TGCGCCAGCAGCTTGGACAGGGGGCCTGCGGACACTGAAGCTTTCTTT.